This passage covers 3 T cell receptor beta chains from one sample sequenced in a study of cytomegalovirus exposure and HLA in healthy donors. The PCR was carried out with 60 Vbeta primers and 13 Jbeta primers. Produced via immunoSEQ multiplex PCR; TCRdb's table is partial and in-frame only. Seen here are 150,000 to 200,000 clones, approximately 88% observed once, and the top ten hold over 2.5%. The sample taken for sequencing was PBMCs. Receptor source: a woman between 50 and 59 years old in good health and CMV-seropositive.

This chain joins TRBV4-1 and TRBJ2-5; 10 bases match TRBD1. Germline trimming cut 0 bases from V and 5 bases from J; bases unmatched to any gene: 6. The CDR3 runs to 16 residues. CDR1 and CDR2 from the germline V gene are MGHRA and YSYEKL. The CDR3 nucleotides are TGCGCCAGCAGCCAAGATGGGACAGGGGTTAGGGAGACCCAGTACTTC. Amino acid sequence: CASSQDGTGVRETQYF.

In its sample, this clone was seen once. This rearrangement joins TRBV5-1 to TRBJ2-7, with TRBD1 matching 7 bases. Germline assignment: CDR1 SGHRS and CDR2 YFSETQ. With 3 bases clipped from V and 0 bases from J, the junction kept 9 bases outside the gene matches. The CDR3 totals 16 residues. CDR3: CASSYPSGTASYEQYF. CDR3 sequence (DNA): TGCGCCAGCAGCTATCCTTCCGGGACAGCCTCCTACGAGCAGTACTTC.

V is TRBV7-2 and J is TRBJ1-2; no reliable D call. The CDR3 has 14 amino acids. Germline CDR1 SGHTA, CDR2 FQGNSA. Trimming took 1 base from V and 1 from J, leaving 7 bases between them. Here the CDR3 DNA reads TGTGCCAGCAGCTTAGGAGGCGGTAACTATGGCTACACCTTC. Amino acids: CASSLGGGNYGYTF.